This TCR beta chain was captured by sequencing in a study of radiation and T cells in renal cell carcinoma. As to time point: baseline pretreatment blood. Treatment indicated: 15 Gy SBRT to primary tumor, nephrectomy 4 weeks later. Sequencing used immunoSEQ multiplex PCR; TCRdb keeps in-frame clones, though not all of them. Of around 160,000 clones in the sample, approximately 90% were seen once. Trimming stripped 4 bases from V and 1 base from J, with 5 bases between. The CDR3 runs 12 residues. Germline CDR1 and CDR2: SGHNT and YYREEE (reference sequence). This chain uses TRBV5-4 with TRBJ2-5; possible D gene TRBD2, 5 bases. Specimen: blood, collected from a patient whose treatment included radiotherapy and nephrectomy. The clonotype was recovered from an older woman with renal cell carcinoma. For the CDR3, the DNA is TGTGCCAGCAGCGCGGGCCAAGAGACCCAGTACTTC. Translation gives CASSAGQETQYF.